The clone carrying this TCR beta chain was picked up many times. The V and J ends lost 5 bases and 0 bases, in that order; junction bases with no gene match: 6. The CDR3 is 14 residues long. The germline V gene has CDR1 GTSNPN and CDR2 SVGIG (reference sequence). The template was RNA from unsorted bulk tissue. A modified ARM-PCR protocol with three rounds of nested PCR amplified TCRbeta. Using its own MiXCR run on the multiplex PCR reads, TCRdb lists one record per CDR3 protein. The data hold over 60,000 distinct CDR3 sequences, with around 73% observed a single time. The data were obtained in a study of tumor and adjacent non-tumor tissue in lung cancer.

The source material was lung tumor tissue. This sequence originates from a man aged 55 to 69 with non-small cell lung cancer. This sequence joins TRBV30 and TRBJ1-1, with TRBD1 matching over 7 bases. In DNA, the CDR3 is TGTGCCTGGGTAAGACAGGGTATGAACACTGAAGCTTTCTTT. Translating gives CAWVRQGMNTEAFF.